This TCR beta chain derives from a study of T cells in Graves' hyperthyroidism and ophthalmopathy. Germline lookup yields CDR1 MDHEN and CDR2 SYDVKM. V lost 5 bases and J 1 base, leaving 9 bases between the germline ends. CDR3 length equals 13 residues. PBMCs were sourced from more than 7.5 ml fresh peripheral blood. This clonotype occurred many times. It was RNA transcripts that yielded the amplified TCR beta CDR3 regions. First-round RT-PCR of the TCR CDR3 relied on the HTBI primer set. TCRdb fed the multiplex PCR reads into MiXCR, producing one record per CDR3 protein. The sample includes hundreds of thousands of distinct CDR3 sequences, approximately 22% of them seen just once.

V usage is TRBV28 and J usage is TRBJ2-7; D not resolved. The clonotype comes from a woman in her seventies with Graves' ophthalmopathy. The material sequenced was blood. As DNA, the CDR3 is TGTGCCAGCAGTGTCGTGAATTCCTACGAGCAGTACTTC. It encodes CASSVVNSYEQYF.